Below, 10 T cell receptor beta chains from the same sample are listed, as sequenced in a study of blood T cell repertoires in COVID-19. Profiling relied on immunoSEQ multiplex PCR, and the TCRdb table lists in-frame clones only, not all of them. Altogether fewer than 250,000 clones are present, roughly nine tenths being singletons, with the ten largest covering about 1%. Sequencing was done on a sample of peripheral blood. The receptors stem from a man aged 25 to 45 with acute or convalescent COVID-19.

The rearrangement links TRBV3-1 (or the pseudogene TRBV3-2) to TRBJ1-2; the D gene is possibly TRBD1 (6 bases). CDR3 length: 13 amino acids. Germline V gives CDR1 LGHDT, CDR2 YNNKEL (reference sequence). V was pared by 6 bases and J by 8 bases, with 16 bases between. The CDR3 DNA reads TGTGCCAGCAGTAATACCAAGAGGGGGGGCTACACCTTC. Protein product: CASSNTKRGGYTF.

V gene TRBV19 combines with J gene TRBJ2-1; weak D call: TRBD2 (5 bases). The germline V gene has CDR1 LNHDA and CDR2 SQIVND (reference sequence). The ends were cut back, 5 bases at V and 2 bases at J, with 7 bases in the middle. CDR3 size: 13 residues. CDR3 coding DNA: TGTGCCAGTAGTTCCGGGACCTACAATGAGCAGTTCTTC. Translation: CASSSGTYNEQFF.

The chain joins TRBV29-1 to TRBJ1-1; perhaps TRBD1 as D (6 bases). V lost 6 bases, J lost 0 bases, and 11 bases lay in between. Germline CDR1 and CDR2: SQVTM and ANQGSEA. This CDR3 is built from 13 residues. CDR3 residues: CSVGGQLNTEAFF. CDR3 bases: TGCAGCGTCGGCGGACAGTTGAACACTGAAGCTTTCTTT. The full variable domain, completed using reference TRBV29-1 and TRBJ1-1, is SAVISQKPSRDICQRGTSLTIQCQVDSQVTMMFWYRQQPGQSLTLIATANQGSEATYESGFVIDKFPISRPNLTFSTLTVSNMSPEDSSIYLCSVGGQLNTEAFFGQGTRLTVV.

This chain joins TRBV7-3 and TRBJ2-1, with TRBD2 matching 9 bases. The CDR3 is 18 residues long. The trim removed 1 base at V and 9 bases at J, leaving 16 bases unmatched. Germline V gene data show CDR1 as SGHTA and CDR2 as FQGTGA. The chain's CDR3 is CASSLKGGRAFFAGEQFF. In DNA form, the CDR3 reads TGTGCCAGCAGCTTAAAGGGCGGGAGGGCCTTCTTTGCCGGTGAGCAGTTCTTC.

There are a few counts of this clone. The rearrangement links TRBV6-5 to TRBJ1-2, with 7 positions matching TRBD1. The CDR3 has 14 amino acids. The V segment lost 6 bases and the J segment 7 bases; nucleotides outside the gene matches: 11. Looked up from germline, CDR1 is MNHEY and CDR2 is SVGAGI. The CDR3 bases are TGTGCCAGCAGCTATGTGGCGGACAGGCCTGGCTACACCTTC. As protein: CASSYVADRPGYTF.

The CDR3 DNA sequence: TGTGCCAGCAGTTCCAGGGGGCTAGAGACCCAGTACTTC. It yields the protein CASSSRGLETQYF. The rearrangement uses TRBV6-6 and TRBJ2-5; 8 positions agree with TRBD1. With 4 bases clipped from V and 4 bases from J, the junction kept 2 bases outside the gene matches. This CDR3 region has 13 residues. Germline V gene lookup returns CDR1 MNHNY and CDR2 SVGAGI (reference sequence).

The rearrangement uses TRBV27 and TRBJ2-2; 9 bases are shared with TRBD1. The V gene's germline CDR1 is MNHEY and CDR2 SMNVEV (reference sequence). CDR3 length: 15 residues. V gave up 3 bases and J gave up 6 bases; unmatched junction bases: 5. CDR3 region: CASSLDRGLAGELFF. The CDR3 nucleotides are TGTGCCAGCAGTTTGGACAGGGGTTTGGCCGGGGAGCTGTTTTTT.

The rearrangement uses TRBV19 and TRBJ2-6; D gene uncertain. The germline CDR1 and CDR2 sequences are LNHDA and SQIVND (reference sequence). The CDR3 has 16 amino acids. Trimming left V 0 bases short and J 4 bases short, with 10 bases between. CDR3 region: CASSIDSQPGANVLTF. In DNA, the CDR3 is TGTGCCAGTAGTATAGATTCACAGCCCGGGGCCAACGTCCTGACTTTC.

This clone was observed a handful of times. The CDR3 bases are TGTGCCATCCTCCTCCGGGCCCGAGGGGGCTACACCTTC. Protein: CAILLRARGGYTF. The chain recombines TRBV28 with TRBJ1-2; no clear D. Trimming stripped 10 bases from V and 8 bases from J, with 20 bases between. The CDR3 is made up of 13 amino acids. The germline V gene encodes CDR1 MDHEN and CDR2 SYDVKM.

The chain uses TRBV27 and TRBJ1-2; the D is unclear. The germline V and J ends were trimmed by 2 bases and 7 bases, with 14 bases remaining between them. The CDR3 consists of 14 residues. Germline V lookup: CDR1 MNHEY, CDR2 SMNVEV (reference sequence). The CDR3 sequence is CASSLDPRYGGYTF. CDR3 nucleotides: TGTGCCAGCAGTTTAGACCCCAGGTACGGTGGCTACACCTTC.